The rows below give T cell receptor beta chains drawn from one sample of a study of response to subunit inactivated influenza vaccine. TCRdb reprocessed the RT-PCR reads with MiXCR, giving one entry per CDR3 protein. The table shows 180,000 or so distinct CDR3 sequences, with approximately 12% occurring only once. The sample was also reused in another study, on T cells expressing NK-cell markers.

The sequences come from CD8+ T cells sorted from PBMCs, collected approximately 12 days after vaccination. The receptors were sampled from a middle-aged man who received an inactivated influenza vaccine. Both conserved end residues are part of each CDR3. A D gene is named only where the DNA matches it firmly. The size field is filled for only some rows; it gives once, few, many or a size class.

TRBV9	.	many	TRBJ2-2	CASSVASGELFF	TGTGCCAGCAGCGTAGCGTCCGGGGAGCTGTTTTTT
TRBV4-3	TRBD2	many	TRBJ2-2	CASSQTLAENTGELFF	TGCGCCAGCAGCCAAACCCTAGCGGAGAACACCGGGGAGCTGTTTTTT
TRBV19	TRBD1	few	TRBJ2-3	CASSIGDREADTQYF	TGTGCCAGTAGTATAGGCGACAGGGAAGCAGATACGCAGTATTTT
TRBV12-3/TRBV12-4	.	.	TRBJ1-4	CASSLASGTTNEKLFF	TGTGCCAGCAGTTTAGCGTCAGGGACAACTAATGAAAAACTGTTTTTT
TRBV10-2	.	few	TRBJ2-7	CASSEALLVPSYEQYF	TGCGCCAGCAGTGAGGCCTTACTAGTACCTTCCTACGAGCAGTACTTC
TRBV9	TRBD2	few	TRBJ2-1	CASSAGSLAGEFNEQFF	TGTGCCAGCAGCGCTGGTTCCCTAGCGGGAGAATTCAATGAGCAGTTCTTC
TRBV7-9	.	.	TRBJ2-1	CASSTPGGRSYNEQFF	TGTGCCAGCAGCACCCCCGGAGGGAGATCCTACAATGAGCAGTTCTTC
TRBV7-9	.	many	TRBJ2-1	CASSWGDSYNEQFF	TGTGCCAGCAGCTGGGGGGACTCCTACAATGAGCAGTTCTTC
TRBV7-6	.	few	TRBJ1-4	CASSLGGIGEKLFF	TGTGCCAGCAGCTTAGGAGGGATCGGTGAAAAACTGTTTTTT
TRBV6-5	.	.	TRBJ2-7	CASSYSVQGYEQYF	TGTGCCAGCAGTTACTCGGTTCAGGGCTACGAGCAGTACTTC
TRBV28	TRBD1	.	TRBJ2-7	CASSLWSETGVLEQYF	TGTGCCAGCAGTTTATGGTCAGAGACAGGGGTTTTAGAGCAGTACTTC
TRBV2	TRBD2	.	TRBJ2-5	CASSPGLAGGQSQETQYF	TGTGCCAGCAGCCCGGGACTAGCGGGGGGACAAAGCCAAGAGACCCAGTACTTC
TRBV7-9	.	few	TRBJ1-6	CASSLDSTVSYNSPLHF	TGTGCCAGCAGCTTAGATTCAACGGTTTCCTATAATTCACCCCTCCACTTT
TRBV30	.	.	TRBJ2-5	CAWRGSEETQYF	TGTGCCTGGAGAGGGTCTGAAGAGACCCAGTACTTC
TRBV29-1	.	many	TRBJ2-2	CSVVVDTGELFF	TGCAGCGTTGTGGTGGACACCGGGGAGCTGTTTTTT
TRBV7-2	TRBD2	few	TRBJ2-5	CASSLVLAGGVETQYF	TGTGCCAGCAGCTTAGTTTTGGCGGGGGGGGTGGAGACCCAGTACTTC
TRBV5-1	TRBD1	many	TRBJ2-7	CASSLVGTGTEQYF	TGCGCCAGCAGCTTGGTGGGGACAGGGACCGAGCAGTACTTC
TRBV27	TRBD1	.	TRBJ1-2	CASSLSGGHYGYTF	TGTGCCAGCAGTTTATCAGGGGGCCACTATGGCTACACCTTC
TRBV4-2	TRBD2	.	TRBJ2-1	CASSQGPGLAGEPYNEQFF	TGTGCCAGCAGCCAAGGACCGGGACTAGCGGGAGAACCCTACAATGAGCAGTTCTTC